What follows are 18 T cell receptor beta chains derived from one specimen sequenced in a study of shared clonotypes between healthy human individuals. Method: immunoSEQ multiplex PCR; TCRdb's copy keeps in-frame clones and lacks some. Of 450,000 or so clones listed, approximately 77% are singletons. Sequences were obtained from PBMCs. The receptors were sampled from a woman aged 35 to 49 in good health. Some clones in this sample may be carry-over from other donors' samples.

The J gene is TRBJ2-3, the V gene TRBV18; 13 bases are a match to TRBD2. V lost 6 bases, J lost 4 bases, and 10 bases stayed unmatched. Per germline, CDR1 KGHSH and CDR2 LQKENI. This CDR3 contains 17 residues. The CDR3, as DNA: TGTGCCAGCTCCCGTGAACTAGCGGGAGGGCCCGCAGATACGCAGTATTTT. Protein product: CASSRELAGGPADTQYF.

The chain uses TRBV19 and TRBJ1-2; D not resolved. Germline lookup yields CDR1 LNHDA and CDR2 SQIVND (reference sequence). Trimming stripped 3 bases from V and 5 bases from J, with 7 bases between. This CDR3 has 12 residues. CDR3 in DNA: TGTGCCAGTAGTATCCAGGAGTATGGCTACACCTTC. It codes for CASSIQEYGYTF.

The chain couples TRBV18 to TRBJ2-7, with a tentative D call TRBD1 (6 bases). V was pared by 0 bases and J by 0 bases, with 12 bases between. CDR3 length: 16 amino acids. Germline loops: CDR1 KGHSH, CDR2 LQKENI. The CDR3 region is CASSPPGSGASYEQYF. As DNA, the CDR3 is TGTGCCAGCTCACCACCGGGATCAGGGGCCTCCTACGAGCAGTACTTC. Based on the CDR3 plus reference TRBV18 and TRBJ2-7, the full variable domain is NAGVMQNPRHLVRRRGQEARLRCSPMKGHSHVYWYRQLPEEGLKFMVYLQKENIIDESGMPKERFSAEFPKEGPSILRIQQVVRGDSAAYFCASSPPGSGASYEQYFGPGTRLTVT.

Note on this clone: A far larger clone differs by one base, so this is likely a read error. This chain joins TRBV29-1 and TRBJ2-2; 8 bases agree with TRBD2. Trimming removed 4 bases from V and 7 bases from J; junction bases left unmatched: 14. The CDR3 is 16 amino acids. Germline loops: CDR1 SQVTM, CDR2 ANQGSEA. The DNA for the CDR3 is TGCAGCGTTGTAGATGGTCCAGCGGGAGCTAGCGGGGAGCTGTTTTTT. Its protein product is CSVVDGPAGASGELFF.

The chain recombines TRBV18 with TRBJ1-4; D gene uncertain. The germline V and J ends were trimmed by 2 bases and 0 bases, with 13 bases remaining between them. There are 17 residues in the CDR3. In germline, CDR1 is KGHSH, CDR2 LQKENI. CDR3 nucleotides: TGTGCCAGCTCACCATTGGGCAGTTCCGCAACTAATGAAAAACTGTTTTTT. As protein: CASSPLGSSATNEKLFF. Combining the CDR3 with reference TRBV18 and TRBJ1-4 gives the whole variable domain NAGVMQNPRHLVRRRGQEARLRCSPMKGHSHVYWYRQLPEEGLKFMVYLQKENIIDESGMPKERFSAEFPKEGPSILRIQQVVRGDSAAYFCASSPLGSSATNEKLFFGSGTQLSVL.

J is TRBJ2-7 and V is TRBV4-2; TRBD1 agrees at 9 bases. In germline, CDR1 is LGHNA, CDR2 YNFKEQ. Trimming removed 3 bases from V and 5 bases from J; junction bases left unmatched: 8. This CDR3 has 15 residues. CDR3 nucleotide sequence: TGTGCCAGCAGCCAGGGGGGGGACAGGGTCCACGAGCAGTACTTC. Translation gives CASSQGGDRVHEQYF.

V is TRBV6-1 and J is TRBJ2-7; D is possibly TRBD1 (6 bases). The germline V gene encodes CDR1 MNHNS and CDR2 SASEGT. Trimming cost V 1 base and J 4 bases, with 14 bases left between them. The CDR3 spans 15 residues. The CDR3 is CASSEGPGDEYEQYF. The CDR3 DNA is TGTGCCAGCAGTGAAGGTCCAGGGGACGAATACGAGCAGTACTTC.

The chain links TRBV11-2 to TRBJ1-2, with D unresolved. This CDR3 comprises 16 residues. V was trimmed by 1 base and J by 0 bases, leaving 12 bases between them. Per the germline V gene, CDR1 is SGHAT and CDR2 is FQNNGV. For the CDR3, the DNA is TGTGCCAGCAGCTTAGTCGCGGGCAGCTCTAACTATGGCTACACCTTC. It translates to CASSLVAGSSNYGYTF.

A note on this clone: Given a far larger clone just one base away, this is likely a sequencing read error. The V gene is TRBV28, the J gene TRBJ1-5; the D is unclear. V was trimmed by 6 bases and J by 6 bases, leaving 21 bases between them. Germline loops: CDR1 MDHEN, CDR2 SYDVKM. The CDR3 spans 16 residues. CDR3 DNA: TGTGCCAGCAGCACAAACGTCGCCTTTGGCAGTCAGCCCCAGCATTTT. Protein product: CASSTNVAFGSQPQHF.

The chain uses TRBV30 and TRBJ2-7; D may be TRBD1 or TRBD2 (5 bases each). This CDR3 comprises 15 residues. V lost 8 bases and J lost 2, with 22 bases in between. CDR1 is GTSNPN, CDR2 SVGIG, per germline (reference sequence). The CDR3 sequence is CATAGVYRGAYEQYF. DNA for the CDR3: TGTGCCACCGCTGGGGTCTACCGAGGGGCCTACGAGCAGTACTTC.

V gene TRBV18 combines with J gene TRBJ2-2; 7 positions agree with TRBD2. The CDR3 totals 15 residues. Per germline, CDR1 KGHSH and CDR2 LQKENI. With 1 base clipped from V and 4 bases from J, the junction kept 3 bases outside the gene matches. The CDR3: CASSPRSSGTGELFF. CDR3 sequence (DNA): TGTGCCAGCTCACCACGATCTAGCGGCACCGGGGAGCTGTTTTTT.

V and J are TRBV18 and TRBJ1-1; D unclear. The CDR3 totals 12 residues. V was clipped by 5 bases and J by 7 bases, with 11 bases between them. Germline CDR1 reads KGHSH; CDR2 reads LQKENI. This chain's CDR3 is CASSSGRVEAFF. In DNA, the CDR3 is TGTGCCAGCTCAAGTGGGAGAGTTGAAGCTTTCTTT.

This rearrangement joins TRBV20-1 to TRBJ2-1, with D tentatively TRBD2 (6 bases). CDR1 and CDR2 from the germline V gene are DFQATT and SNEGSKA (reference sequence). The CDR3 runs to 11 residues. Trimming pared 6 bases from V and 9 bases from J, leaving 12 bases between. The CDR3, as DNA: TGCAGTGCAGAACGGGACTTTGAGCAGTTCTTC. This translates into CSAERDFEQFF.

This clone was detected a few times. The rearrangement joins TRBV5-4 to TRBJ1-4; D is perhaps TRBD1 (6 bases). Germline CDR1 SGHNT, CDR2 YYREEE (reference sequence). Trimming shortened V by 4 bases and J by 0 bases, and 13 bases separated the two germline ends. The CDR3 totals 16 residues. The CDR3 coding sequence is TGTGCCAGCAGCACCGGACAGCGCTCAACTAATGAAAAACTGTTTTTT. This codes for CASSTGQRSTNEKLFF.

The chain employs TRBV5-1 and TRBJ1-2; D uncertain. The CDR3 length is 12 residues. Germline loops: CDR1 SGHRS, CDR2 YFSETQ. V was cut by 0 bases and J by 5 bases, with 5 bases left in between. For the CDR3, the DNA is TGCGCCAGCAGCTTGGGTACTTATGGCTACACCTTC. It encodes CASSLGTYGYTF.

The chain uses TRBV5-1 and TRBJ1-1, with 10 positions matching TRBD1. Germline CDR1 is SGHRS and CDR2 is YFSETQ. The CDR3 has 14 amino acids. J gave up 5 bases and V 5 bases, and 6 bases lay outside the gene matches. The CDR3 bases are TGCGCCAGCAGAGGGGACAGGGGAGGTACTGAAGCTTTCTTT. The encoded protein is CASRGDRGGTEAFF.

As for this clone: A much larger clone sits a single nucleotide away, making a read error possible. This sample includes further DNA sequences coding for the same CDR3. The chain couples TRBV5-6 to TRBJ1-1, with TRBD1 matching 7 bases. The ends lost 5 bases at V and 4 bases at J; junction bases unmatched: 8. CDR1 SGHDT and CDR2 YYEEEE come from the germline V gene. The CDR3 is 14 amino acids. The CDR3 reads CASSAGTALTEAFF. In nucleotides, the CDR3 is TGTGCCAGCAGTGCCGGGACAGCCCTCACTGAAGCTTTCTTT.

This clone showed up many times. This chain uses TRBV11-2 with TRBJ1-3; unclear D gene. CDR3 length equals 14 residues. Germline V CDR1 and CDR2: SGHAT, FQNNGV. V lost 4 bases and J 4 bases, leaving 11 bases between the germline ends. The CDR3 sequence is CASSSTKTGNTIYF. In DNA, the CDR3 is TGTGCCAGCAGCTCGACCAAAACCGGAAACACCATATATTTT.